This T cell receptor (beta chain) was obtained from a study of T-cell memory formation after mild COVID-19. The wider study: Among the donors, TCR clusters were largely specific to each donor. Study-level results: Chiefly within CM and EM were the contracting CD4+ clones; CD8+ ones were within EMRA.

This clonotype was found many times. No antigen is known for it. Researchers used 5'RACE with constant-segment primers to make TCR alpha and TCR beta cDNA libraries that carry sample barcodes and UMIs. A single record per CDR3 protein comes from TCRdb applying MiXCR to the 5' RACE reads. The table records roughly 150,000 distinct CDR3 sequences, almost 25% of them present only once. The clonotype originates from an adult woman who had mild COVID-19 (a few samples of this study predate the infection). Cell type and time point are not known. Material: PBMCs or a T cell subset sorted from them (not recorded which).

CDR3 sequence: CAWSIRRGDTQYF. For the CDR3, the DNA is TGTGCCTGGAGTATCCGGAGGGGTGATACGCAGTATTTT. The chain uses TRBV30 and TRBJ2-3, with D tentatively TRBD2 (6 bases). CDR1 GTSNPN and CDR2 SVGIG come from the germline V gene (reference sequence). V lost 2 bases, J lost 6 bases, and 12 bases lay in between. This CDR3 spans 13 amino acids.